The 15 T cell receptor beta chains listed next were all sequenced from one sample in a study of cytomegalovirus exposure and HLA in healthy donors. PCR was performed using 60 Vbeta and 13 Jbeta primers. Using immunoSEQ multiplex PCR, the repertoire was profiled, and TCRdb retains in-frame clones only, with some absent. This table has 150,000 to 200,000 clones, over 75% appearing once. Material: PBMCs. These receptors were obtained from a man aged 35 to 55 in good health and CMV-seronegative.

In its sample, this clone was seen once. The V call is TRBV7-9, the J call TRBJ2-7, with D uncertain. Trimming cost V 1 base and J 7 bases, with 11 bases left between them. The CDR3 length is 13 residues. Germline V gives CDR1 SEHNR, CDR2 FQNEAQ (reference sequence). The CDR3 reads CASSLVDFGEQYF. CDR3 DNA: TGTGCCAGCAGCTTAGTAGACTTCGGGGAGCAGTACTTC.

The chain has TRBV7-9 and TRBJ1-2; the D is unclear. Between the trimmed V and J ends, which lost 2 bases and 6 bases, there was a span of 7 bases. Germline values: CDR1 SEHNR, CDR2 FQNEAQ (reference sequence). The length of the CDR3 is 12 residues. CDR3 nucleotide sequence: TGTGCCAGCAGCTTAATACAGCATGGCTACACCTTC. Its translation: CASSLIQHGYTF.

This clone appeared a single time. V gene TRBV28 combines with J gene TRBJ1-2; D gene uncertain. Trimming took off 4 bases at V and 4 bases at J, with 22 bases between the two ends. CDR1 and CDR2 from the germline V gene are MDHEN and SYDVKM. There are 17 residues in the CDR3. The DNA of the CDR3 is TGTGCCAGCAGTTCCCCGTATGAGGGTCCCCCTAGCTATGGCTACACCTTC. Translated, it gives CASSSPYEGPPSYGYTF.

In this sample, this clone turned up once. Other DNA sequences from this sample encode an identical CDR3 as well. In DNA, the CDR3 is TGCGCCAGCAGCCAAGTTGGCAACACCATATATTTT. It codes for CASSQVGNTIYF. The V call is TRBV4-1, the J call TRBJ1-3; D remains ambiguous. CDR1 and CDR2 (germline): MGHRA, YSYEKL. Trimming took off 1 base at V and 7 bases at J, with 5 bases between the two ends. CDR3 length: 12 amino acids.

This clone has just a few counts. V is TRBV19 and J is TRBJ1-5; 11 nucleotides match TRBD1. Germline V CDR1 and CDR2: LNHDA, SQIVND (reference sequence). The CDR3 has 17 residues. V shed 5 bases and J 4 bases; nucleotides not matched to a gene: 10. The CDR3: CASSPLWTGGANQPQHF. CDR3 DNA: TGTGCCAGTAGTCCCCTCTGGACAGGGGGCGCAAATCAGCCCCAGCATTTT.

This chain links TRBV6-1 with TRBJ2-5, with 10 positions matching TRBD2. The CDR3 has 18 residues. Germline V gene data show CDR1 as MNHNS and CDR2 as SASEGT. V gave up 0 bases and J gave up 2 bases; unmatched junction bases: 9. The CDR3 DNA reads as TGTGCCAGCAGTGAAGCGCCTGGGGAGCGGGGGGGACAAGAGACCCAGTACTTC. It encodes CASSEAPGERGGQETQYF.

The chain recombines TRBV10-1 with TRBJ2-1, with 9 nucleotides matching TRBD1. Germline assignment: CDR1 WNHNN and CDR2 SYGVQD (reference sequence). This CDR3 is built from 15 residues. The V segment lost 1 base and the J segment 7 bases; nucleotides outside the gene matches: 5. The CDR3 sequence: CASSELTGGGNEQFF. Written as DNA, the CDR3 is TGCGCCAGCAGTGAGTTGACAGGGGGAGGGAATGAGCAGTTCTTC.

J is TRBJ2-7 and V is TRBV5-6, with D tentatively TRBD1 (6 bases). V lost 4 bases to trimming and J lost 3 bases, with 14 bases between them. CDR3 size: 14 residues. Germline lookup yields CDR1 SGHDT and CDR2 YYEEEE. The CDR3 nucleotides are TGTGCCAGCAGCCCAACCCACAGGGTCTACGAGCAGTACTTC. Its translation is CASSPTHRVYEQYF.

The chain has TRBV7-6 and TRBJ1-6, with TRBD1 matching 7 bases. Germline lookup yields CDR1 SGHVS and CDR2 FNYEAQ. Trimming took 5 bases from V and 6 from J; bases not matched to a gene: 1. CDR3 length: 13 residues. Here the CDR3 reads CASSQGGNSPLHF. The CDR3 DNA reads as TGTGCCAGCAGCCAGGGGGGTAATTCACCCCTCCACTTT. The whole variable domain, filled in from reference TRBV7-6 and TRBJ1-6, reads GAGVSQSPRYKVTKRGQDVALRCDPISGHVSLYWYRQALGQGPEFLTYFNYEAQQDKSGLPNDRFSAERPEGSISTLTIQRTEQRDSAMYRCASSQGGNSPLHFGNGTRLTVT.

J is TRBJ1-1 and V is TRBV7-9; no reliable D call. Trimming pared 1 base from V and 6 bases from J, leaving 12 bases between. The CDR3 contains 14 residues. Germline lookup yields CDR1 SEHNR and CDR2 FQNEAQ (reference sequence). CDR3 DNA: TGTGCCAGCAGCTTAGGAACAGTAAGGCCTGAAGCTTTCTTT. Residues: CASSLGTVRPEAFF.

The chain has TRBV6-1 and TRBJ2-7; 10 nucleotides align to TRBD2. The CDR3 covers 15 residues. CDR1 is MNHNS and CDR2 is SASEGT in the germline V gene. The V segment lost 6 bases and the J segment 2 bases; nucleotides outside the gene matches: 7. The CDR3: CASRLLAGLTYEQYF. The CDR3 DNA sequence: TGTGCCAGCAGGCTACTAGCGGGGCTAACCTACGAGCAGTACTTC.

The rearrangement joins TRBV6-5 to TRBJ1-1; TRBD1 is a possible D gene (5 bases). Per germline, CDR1 MNHEY and CDR2 SVGAGI. Between the trimmed V and J ends, which lost 2 bases and 0 bases, there was a span of 7 bases. There are 14 residues in the CDR3. The CDR3 sequence is CASSYGTMNTEAFF. The CDR3 region has the DNA TGTGCCAGCAGTTACGGGACTATGAACACTGAAGCTTTCTTT.

The chain employs TRBV5-1 and TRBJ2-1; TRBD2 might be the D (6 bases). With 0 bases removed from V and 10 bases from J, the gap between germline ends came to 20 bases. Looked up from germline, CDR1 is SGHRS and CDR2 is YFSETQ. This CDR3 contains 16 residues. The CDR3 region is CASSLVGGDHPDEQFF. As DNA, the CDR3 is TGCGCCAGCAGCTTGGTGGGCGGGGACCACCCGGACGAGCAGTTCTTC.

This sequence joins TRBV11-2 and TRBJ2-7; D remains ambiguous. CDR1 is SGHAT, CDR2 FQNNGV, per germline. Trimming cost V 5 bases and J 5 bases, with 7 bases left between them. The CDR3 has 11 amino acids. For the CDR3, the DNA is TGTGCCAGCAGCCAGATTGACGAGCAGTACTTC. Encoded protein: CASSQIDEQYF.

The V call is TRBV5-4, the J call TRBJ1-2; possible D gene TRBD1, 5 bases. V lost 1 base to trimming and J lost 4 bases, with 14 bases between them. Germline V CDR1 and CDR2: SGHNT, YYREEE (reference sequence). CDR3 length equals 15 residues. In DNA form, the CDR3 reads TGTGCCAGCAGCTTGCGCACGAGACAGATCTATGGCTACACCTTC. Translated: CASSLRTRQIYGYTF.